The clone carrying this T cell receptor beta chain appeared a single time. This entry is derived from a study of blood T cell repertoires in COVID-19. Study-wide context: Both acute and convalescent COVID-19 samples were obtained from the United States, Italy and Spain.

In the source study's methods: Amplifying reference gene primers gave estimates of nucleated cell counts. This table comes from immunoSEQ multiplex PCR, and its TCRdb copy is limited to in-frame clones, with some not included. That table gives V, J and clone size, and the DNA gave D and trimming. The sample contains 300,000 to 400,000 clones, around 87% of which appear only once. Source material: peripheral blood. The source of this sequence is a woman between 55 and 75 years old with COVID-19, enrolled during active disease.

The CDR3 DNA reads TGTGCCAGCAGCCTTAACAGGAACACTGAAGCTTTCTTT. Translated, it gives CASSLNRNTEAFF. J is TRBJ1-1 and V is TRBV3-1 (or the pseudogene TRBV3-2); D unclear. The CDR3 contains 13 residues. The V gene lost 4 bases and the J gene lost 1 base, with 7 bases spanning the gap. CDR1 LGHDT and CDR2 YNNKEL come from the germline V gene (reference sequence).